This T cell receptor beta chain was recorded in a study of cytomegalovirus exposure and HLA in healthy donors. Study-wide points: Data from an earlier analysis indicated that most TCR beta V segments were productive either about 87% or about 30% of the time. Cytomegalovirus-associated status was assigned to 164 TCR beta chains. Apparent HLA restriction characterized most CMV-associated TCR beta chains in a later analysis.

With 60 Vbeta and 13 Jbeta primers, the PCR was carried out. Profiled with immunoSEQ multiplex PCR; TCRdb holds only in-frame clones, not every one. The sample shows 170,000 or so clones, 80% to 90% of them seen only once. In regard to this clone: Antigen unknown.

V lost 2 bases and J 7 bases, leaving 11 bases between the germline ends. The CDR3 has 14 amino acids. The germline CDR1 and CDR2 sequences are MNHEY and SMNVEV (reference sequence). The sequence was collected from a girl between 10 and 17 years old in good health and CMV-seropositive. The sequenced sample was PBMCs. This chain connects TRBV27 to TRBJ2-2; D remains ambiguous. The CDR3 sequence is CASSLVALGGELFF. The CDR3, as DNA: TGTGCCAGCAGTTTAGTAGCCCTTGGCGGGGAGCTGTTTTTT.